This T cell receptor (beta chain) was sequenced for a study of shared clonotypes between healthy human individuals (dated by TCRdb to 2020 to 2022). With regard to the full study: Two women and a few men aged 18 to 49 years were included in the cohort. To estimate repertoire size and how much clonotypes are shared between individuals, the study performed deep sequencing of blood TCR repertoires from 4 to 6 healthy adults. Libraries were prepared and TCR repertoires were sequenced by different laboratories using diverse techniques, in order to increase sequencing depth and limit assay-specific biases. Each donor's leukapheresis produced roughly between roughly 0.85 and 10 billion PBMCs.

The donors were healthy, HIV-negative adults with no recently reported acute infections or vaccinations. Only Caucasian adults living in Nashville, Tennessee, USA were represented among the donors. For unsorted samples, tens of millions of PBMCs were counted, and genomic DNA was extracted using the QIAamp DNA Blood Mini kit. Blood was obtained by leukapheresis, after which PBMCs were separated by Ficoll-Histopaque density gradient centrifugation and cryopreserved in liquid nitrogen vapor phase. On this clone: Its recognized antigen is unknown. No quality values exist for individual bases; no much larger clone is one base distant.

TCR CDR3 regions were amplified from genomic DNA by multiplex PCR using the deep immunoSEQ assay. Extracted genomic DNA from each cell subset was spread evenly across all wells of several immunoSEQ 96-well plates, with each plate serving as a replicate. For unsorted PBMC, around 300 ng of genomic DNA, equivalent to approximately 28,000 T cell genomes, went into each replicate PCR. Ten immunoSEQ deep assay plates were used to sequence the unsorted PBMC genomic DNA. The purified libraries were quantified using a Qubit 3.0 fluorometer, sized with a Bioanalyzer 2100, and then quantified again using the KAPA Library Quantification kit. Each immunoSEQ 96-well plate was sequenced on its own single-read 150-cycle Illumina NextSeq 550 flow cell. The authors processed their data as follows. Because the immunoSEQ output included only junctional sequences and no quality scores, the filtering could not be the same as the filtering used for full-length reads. Sequences were annotated with PyIR, a Python wrapper for IgBLAST v1.9, and V/J genes and CDR3 were assigned using IMGT germline references. Reads with weak V/J assignments (E-value above 1e-6), missing CDR3, stop codons, out-of-frame junctions, or ambiguous translated residues were removed. V3J clonotypes were defined by identical inferred V gene, J gene, and CDR3 amino acid sequence. The percentage overlap between two repertoires was calculated by dividing the number of shared unique clonotypes by the size of the smaller repertoire. RTK rarefaction, the Chao1 estimator, and Recon v2.1 estimates of unobserved clonotypes were used to assess repertoire richness. Here the immuneACCESS table is served through TCRdb, limited to in-frame sequences with V and J called. Missing clones are a known gap in these copies; in checked studies unresolved V genes cover under half, and the rest lacks a known reason. Clone size and the V and J calls come from that table; the DNA yielded D and trimming. This sample has about half a million clones in its table, and 79% of those were observed once. The ten top clones hold 10% to 15% of the sample.

General study outcomes and caveats: Pairwise subsampling indicated that sequencing depth was expected to affect the degree of clonotype sharing among donors. Only blood was sampled, and tissue TCR repertoires likely differ from those in blood. Because the study included a small number of donors, the genetic and exposure-history diversity represented was limited.

V loses 6 bases, J loses 0 bases, and the germline ends lie 27 bases apart. Based on the germline V gene, the CDR1 and CDR2 sequences are MDHEN and SYDVKM. Inclusive of the bounding cysteine and phenylalanine, the CDR3 is 20 residues long. Only the CDR3 DNA stays, 60 bases, in frame from base 1. Here the chain combines TRBV28 and TRBJ1-5; TRBD1 is a weak D gene call, 5 bases matching. This TCR was sampled from a woman aged 40 to 50 in good health. Some clones in this sample may be carry-over from other donors' samples. What was sequenced was PBMCs. The CDR3 amino acid sequence is: CASSGTPDTKRGLSNQPQHF. The nucleotide sequence reads TGTGCCAGCAGCGGGACCCCAGATACCAAAAGGGGCCTTAGCAATCAGCCCCAGCATTTT.